The 24 T cell receptor beta chains below all came from one sample that was sequenced in a study of shared clonotypes between healthy human individuals (dated by TCRdb to about 2020). Library preparation employed the immunoSEQ multiplex PCR assay. The immuneACCESS repertoire file appears here via TCRdb, limited to in-frame rearrangements. These files lack a portion of the clones; in checked studies, under half of the deficit traces to unresolved V genes, and the cause of the others is not known. The sample records 2.3 million or so clones, more than 85% of which are singletons. Of the sample, 0.35% to 0.5% falls within the top ten clones. The source material was naive CD4+ T cells from PBMCs. In the paper's terms, the cell subset or site label means: CD45RA+ positively selected. The source of these receptors is a young man in good health. Some clones in this sample may be carry-over from other donors' samples.

The chain links TRBV5-1 to TRBJ2-7, with a possible D match to TRBD2 (6 bases). V was pared by 7 bases and J by 4 bases, with 15 bases between. The CDR3 is made up of 13 amino acids. Looked up from germline, CDR1 is SGHRS and CDR2 is YFSETQ. CDR3: CASCPVGSYEQYF. CDR3 DNA: TGCGCCAGCTGCCCGGTCGGGAGTTACGAGCAGTACTTC. Full variable domain (outside the CDR3, taken from reference TRBV5-1 and TRBJ2-7): KAGVTQTPRYLIKTRGQQVTLSCSPISGHRSVSWYQQTPGQGLQFLFEYFSETQRNKGNFPGRFSGRQFSNSRSEMNVSTLELGDSALYLCASCPVGSYEQYFGPGTRLTVT.

The V gene is TRBV9, the J gene TRBJ2-7, with 13 bases that match TRBD2. V was pared by 4 bases and J by 3 bases, with 4 bases of the junction left unmatched. The CDR3 runs to 15 residues. Looked up from germline, CDR1 is SGDLS and CDR2 is YYNGEE. Written as DNA, the CDR3 is TGTGCCAGCAGCCCGGGACTAGCGGGGAACTACGAGCAGTACTTC. It codes for CASSPGLAGNYEQYF. Variable domain in full (rest from reference TRBV9 and TRBJ2-7): DSGVTQTPKHLITATGQRVTLRCSPRSGDLSVYWYQQSLDQGLQFLIQYYNGEERAKGNILERFSAQQFPDLHSELNLSSLELGDSALYFCASSPGLAGNYEQYFGPGTRLTVT.

The chain is built from TRBV7-9 and TRBJ2-1, with TRBD2 identical over 11 bases. With V trimmed by 8 bases and J by 2 bases, 8 bases remained unmatched. The CDR3 is 16 residues long. Per germline, CDR1 SEHNR and CDR2 FQNEAQ (reference sequence). DNA for the CDR3: TGTGCCAGCCGACAGATGGGACTAGCGGCCTACAATGAGCAGTTCTTC. This gives the protein CASRQMGLAAYNEQFF.

This clone was observed a single time. The chain couples TRBV7-3 to TRBJ2-2; 10 nucleotides align to TRBD1. The CDR3 is made up of 15 amino acids. The J segment lost 5 bases and the V segment lost 5 bases, leaving 5 bases of the junction unmatched. The germline V gene has CDR1 SGHTA and CDR2 FQGTGA. DNA of the CDR3: TGTGCCAGCAGCAGGCCGGGACAGGGGACCGGGGAGCTGTTTTTT. Translated: CASSRPGQGTGELFF.

This chain uses TRBV27 with TRBJ1-2; the D is unclear. Germline V gene data show CDR1 as MNHEY and CDR2 as SMNVEV (reference sequence). V lost 6 bases, J lost 0 bases, and 5 bases lay in between. CDR3 length equals 12 residues. For the CDR3, the DNA is TGTGCCAGCAGGGCCTCTAACTATGGCTACACCTTC. It yields the protein CASRASNYGYTF.

V usage is TRBV19 and J usage is TRBJ1-1; a possible D gene is TRBD1 (5 bases). Trimming took off 4 bases at V and 1 base at J, with 10 bases between the two ends. The CDR3 sequence is 14 residues long. The germline gives CDR1 LNHDA, CDR2 SQIVND (reference sequence). The CDR3 spells CASSTQETNTEAFF. DNA of the CDR3: TGTGCCAGTAGTACACAGGAAACGAACACTGAAGCTTTCTTT.

V usage is TRBV7-9 and J usage is TRBJ2-7, with D perhaps matching TRBD1 (6 bases). The CDR3 is 14 amino acids. Between the trimmed V and J ends, which lost 6 bases and 0 bases, there was a span of 12 bases. The germline gives CDR1 SEHNR, CDR2 FQNEAQ (reference sequence). The CDR3 loop reads CASRLTGSSYEQYF. For the CDR3, the DNA is TGTGCCAGCAGACTGACAGGAAGCTCCTACGAGCAGTACTTC.

The chain carries TRBV10-1 and TRBJ2-1; D may be TRBD2 (6 bases). The CDR3 length is 13 residues. The germline V and J ends were trimmed by 5 bases and 10 bases, with 15 bases remaining between them. CDR1 WNHNN and CDR2 SYGVQD come from the germline V gene (reference sequence). The CDR3 region is CASSSFPSEEQFF. The CDR3 bases are TGCGCCAGCAGTTCCTTCCCTAGCGAGGAGCAGTTCTTC.

The genes are TRBV5-1 and TRBJ2-5, with 7 bases that match TRBD1. In germline, CDR1 is SGHRS, CDR2 YFSETQ. Germline trimming cut 4 bases from V and 5 bases from J; bases unmatched to any gene: 8. The CDR3 has 14 amino acids. CDR3: CASSPKTGRETQYF. In nucleotides, the CDR3 is TGCGCCAGCAGCCCCAAGACAGGGCGCGAGACCCAGTACTTC.

This sequence joins TRBV7-2 and TRBJ1-2, with D perhaps TRBD1 (6 bases). The germline CDR1 and CDR2 sequences are SGHTA and FQGNSA. The ends were cut back, 1 base at V and 4 bases at J, with 13 bases in the middle. The CDR3 loop spans 15 amino acids. The CDR3 sequence is CASSLVPTGSYGYTF. The CDR3 DNA reads TGTGCCAGCAGCTTAGTCCCGACAGGTAGCTATGGCTACACCTTC.

The chain recombines TRBV6-1 with TRBJ1-5, with unresolved D. CDR3 length: 13 residues. The V gene lost 5 bases and the J gene lost 3 bases, with 8 bases spanning the gap. The V gene's germline CDR1 is MNHNS and CDR2 SASEGT. The CDR3 region has the DNA TGTGCCAGCAGTACGGTGATCAATCAGCCCCAGCATTTT. Its protein is CASSTVINQPQHF.

The CDR3 bases are TGTGCCAGCCGAACCACCGGGACAGGGACTTTTGGTGGGGCCAACGTCCTGACTTTC. It is translated as CASRTTGTGTFGGANVLTF. The genes are TRBV19 and TRBJ2-6; 9 positions match TRBD1. Unmatched junction bases numbered 18, after V lost 9 bases and J lost 3 bases. Germline V gene data show CDR1 as LNHDA and CDR2 as SQIVND (reference sequence). The CDR3 loop spans 19 amino acids. Full variable domain (outside the CDR3, taken from reference TRBV19 and TRBJ2-6): DGGITQSPKYLFRKEGQNVTLSCEQNLNHDAMYWYRQDPGQGLRLIYYSQIVNDFQKGDIAEGYSVSREKKESFPLTVTSAQKNPTAFYLCASRTTGTGTFGGANVLTFGAGSRLTVL.

V usage is TRBV5-1 and J usage is TRBJ2-7; 9 bases are shared with TRBD1. The CDR3 runs to 15 residues. Per germline, CDR1 SGHRS and CDR2 YFSETQ. With 1 base clipped from V and 2 bases from J, the junction kept 4 bases outside the gene matches. CDR3 in DNA: TGCGCCAGCAGCTTGAGGGGACAGGGACCCTACGAGCAGTACTTC. Its protein is CASSLRGQGPYEQYF.

The chain couples TRBV19 to TRBJ2-7; D possibly corresponds to TRBD2 (6 bases). This CDR3 spans 13 amino acids. Germline V gene sequence: CDR1 LNHDA, CDR2 SQIVND (reference sequence). The ends were cut back, 5 bases at V and 4 bases at J, with 12 bases in the middle. CDR3 sequence reads: CASSAGGRYEQYF. CDR3 in DNA: TGTGCCAGTAGTGCTGGAGGGCGTTACGAGCAGTACTTC.

This chain uses TRBV5-1 with TRBJ2-1, with 7 nucleotides matching TRBD1. CDR1 and CDR2 (germline): SGHRS, YFSETQ. The CDR3 runs to 15 residues. J gave up 5 bases and V 2 bases, and 7 bases lay outside the gene matches. Written as DNA, the CDR3 is TGCGCCAGCAGCTTCCTGGGACAGATCAACAATGAGCAGTTCTTC. Translation gives CASSFLGQINNEQFF.

The V and J genes are TRBV28 and TRBJ2-7; a weak D match, TRBD2 (5 bases). Germline CDR1 reads MDHEN; CDR2 reads SYDVKM. The CDR3 is made up of 13 amino acids. V was shortened by 5 bases and J by 6 bases, with 14 bases between the two germline ends. The CDR3 protein is CASSRQSTSEQYF. The CDR3 region has the DNA TGTGCCAGCAGTCGACAAAGCACTAGCGAGCAGTACTTC.

V and J are TRBV9 and TRBJ2-2; 8 positions agree with TRBD2. Trimming cost V 4 bases and J 3 bases; bases outside gene matches: 8. This CDR3 is built from 16 residues. The germline V gene has CDR1 SGDLS and CDR2 YYNGEE. The DNA for the CDR3 is TGTGCCAGCAGCCGACTAGCGAGCCGGGACACCGGGGAGCTGTTTTTT. Translation gives CASSRLASRDTGELFF.

The chain has TRBV6-1 and TRBJ1-5; D remains unclear. V was shortened by 6 bases and J by 0 bases, with 9 bases between the two germline ends. Germline V gene sequence: CDR1 MNHNS, CDR2 SASEGT. The CDR3 runs 14 residues. The CDR3 bases are TGTGCCAGCAGGTGGAGTTATAGCAATCAGCCCCAGCATTTT. It encodes CASRWSYSNQPQHF.

The V call is TRBV5-4, the J call TRBJ2-2; 9 nucleotides agree with TRBD2. The CDR3 is 17 residues long. The ends lost 1 base at V and 3 bases at J; junction bases unmatched: 7. Germline-derived CDR1 and CDR2 are SGHNT and YYREEE (reference sequence). CDR3 nucleotide sequence: TGTGCCAGCAGCTTGAATGGCGGGAGGGGGTACACCGGGGAGCTGTTTTTT. Amino acids: CASSLNGGRGYTGELFF.

V and J are TRBV2 and TRBJ1-2; D is ambiguous. The CDR3 length is 18 residues. Trimming removed 5 bases at V and 5 bases at J, with 27 bases between. Per the germline V gene, CDR1 is SNHLY and CDR2 is FYNNEI. CDR3 in amino acids: CASSTEVRTLTPRYGYTF. DNA of the CDR3: TGTGCCAGCAGTACCGAGGTACGGACTTTAACGCCAAGATATGGCTACACCTTC.

This sequence joins TRBV28 and TRBJ1-5; D possibly corresponds to TRBD1 (6 bases). CDR1 MDHEN and CDR2 SYDVKM come from the germline V gene. V was pared by 5 bases and J by 4 bases, with 18 bases between. The CDR3 is 16 amino acids. This CDR3 reads CASSRPVGQPNQPQHF. The CDR3 nucleotides read TGTGCCAGCAGTCGCCCGGTAGGACAGCCAAATCAGCCCCAGCATTTT.

The V and J genes are TRBV2 and TRBJ2-7; the D gene is possibly TRBD2 (6 bases). The CDR3 covers 13 residues. Germline CDR1 SNHLY, CDR2 FYNNEI. V lost 6 bases and J 9 bases, leaving 18 bases between the germline ends. CDR3 in amino acids: CASSLRDLVRQYF. The DNA of the CDR3 is TGTGCCAGCAGCTTGCGGGACTTGGTACGGCAGTACTTC.

This clone occurred once. The chain combines TRBV29-1 with TRBJ2-7; possibly TRBD1 for D (6 bases). Trimming removed 7 bases from V and 2 bases from J, with 12 bases in between. Germline V gene sequence: CDR1 SQVTM, CDR2 ANQGSEA. CDR3 length equals 12 residues. CDR3: CSAVQGTYEQYF. The DNA for the CDR3 is TGCAGCGCCGTACAGGGTACCTACGAGCAGTACTTC.

This rearrangement joins TRBV27 to TRBJ2-7; the D gene is possibly TRBD1 (6 bases). Trimming left V 4 bases short and J 3 bases short, with 16 bases between. The CDR3 consists of 15 residues. Germline V gene data show CDR1 as MNHEY and CDR2 as SMNVEV (reference sequence). CDR3 residues: CASSYTGSGFYEQYF. The DNA of the CDR3 is TGTGCCAGCAGTTACACAGGGTCAGGTTTCTACGAGCAGTACTTC.